The present TCR beta chain was sequenced within a study of cytomegalovirus exposure and HLA in healthy donors. This CDR3 is 14 amino acids long. Germline values: CDR1 GTSNPN, CDR2 SVGIG (reference sequence). The ends lost 3 bases at V and 8 bases at J; junction bases unmatched: 3. Primers: 60 Vbeta forward and 13 Jbeta reverse. Some clones are missing from TCRdb's copy, which holds only in-frame ones; the method was immunoSEQ multiplex PCR. The sample gives tens of thousands of clones, about two thirds of which show up once; roughly 3.4% is in the top ten. Input material: PBMCs. This receptor was identified in a woman between 25 and 40 years old in good health and CMV-seronegative. The chain is built from TRBV30 and TRBJ2-1, with TRBD2 matching over 14 bases. CDR3 amino acids: CAWRPGLAGDEQFF. The CDR3 DNA follows: TGTGCCTGGAGACCGGGACTAGCGGGAGATGAGCAGTTCTTC.